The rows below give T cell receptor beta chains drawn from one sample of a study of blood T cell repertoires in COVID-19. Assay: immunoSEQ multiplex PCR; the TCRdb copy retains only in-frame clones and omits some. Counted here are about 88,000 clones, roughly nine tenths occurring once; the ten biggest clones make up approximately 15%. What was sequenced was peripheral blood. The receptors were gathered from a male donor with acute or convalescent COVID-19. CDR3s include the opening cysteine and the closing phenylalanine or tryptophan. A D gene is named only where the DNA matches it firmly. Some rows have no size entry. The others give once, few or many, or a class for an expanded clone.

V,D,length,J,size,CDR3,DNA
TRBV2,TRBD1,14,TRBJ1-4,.,CASSVTGGVEKLFF,TGTGCCAGCAGTGTGACAGGGGGAGTAGAAAAACTGTTTTTT
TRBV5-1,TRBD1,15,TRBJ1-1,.,CASSLDGQGYTEAFF,TGCGCCAGCAGCTTGGACGGACAGGGCTACACTGAAGCTTTCTTT
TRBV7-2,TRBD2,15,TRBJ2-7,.,CASSSPGERGDEQYF,TGTGCCAGCAGCTCCCCGGGGGAGCGGGGTGACGAGCAGTACTTC
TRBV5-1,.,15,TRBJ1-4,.,CASSLDGRTNEKLFF,TGCGCCAGCAGCTTGGATGGGAGAACTAATGAAAAACTGTTTTTT
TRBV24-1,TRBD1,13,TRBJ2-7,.,CATSGGGQGEQYF,TGTGCCACCAGTGGGGGGGGACAGGGCGAGCAGTACTTC
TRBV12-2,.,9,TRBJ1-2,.,CASRLVWLF,TGTGCAAGTCGCTTAGTGTGGCTCTTC
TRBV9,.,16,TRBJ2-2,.,CASSVVAPANTGELFF,TGTGCCAGCAGCGTAGTAGCCCCTGCGAACACCGGGGAGCTGTTTTTT
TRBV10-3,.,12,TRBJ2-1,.,CAISELYNEQFF,TGTGCCATCAGTGAGTTATACAATGAGCAGTTCTTC
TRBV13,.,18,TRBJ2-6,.,CASSRSAGSSSGANVLTF,TGTGCCAGCAGCCGATCTGCCGGTAGCAGCTCTGGGGCCAACGTCCTGACTTTC
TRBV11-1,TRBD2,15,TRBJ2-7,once,CASGTGTSGTYEQYF,TGTGCCAGCGGGACCGGGACTAGCGGAACCTACGAGCAGTACTTC
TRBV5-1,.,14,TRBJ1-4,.,CASSLGGLDEKLFF,TGCGCCAGCAGCTTGGGGGGGCTTGATGAAAAACTGTTTTTT
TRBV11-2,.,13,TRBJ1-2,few,CASRQEYNYGYTF,TGTGCCAGCAGACAGGAGTATAACTATGGCTACACCTTC
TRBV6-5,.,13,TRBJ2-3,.,CASRGHTTDTQYF,TGTGCCAGCAGGGGACACACCACAGATACGCAGTATTTT
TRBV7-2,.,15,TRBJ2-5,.,CASSLGLAGQETQYF,TGTGCCAGCAGCTTAGGGCTAGCTGGCCAAGAGACCCAGTACTTC
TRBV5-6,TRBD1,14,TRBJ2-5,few,CASSGTGYQETQYF,TGTGCCAGCAGCGGGACAGGGTACCAAGAGACCCAGTACTTC
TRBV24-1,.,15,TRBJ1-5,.,CATSDAQEVAQPQHF,TGTGCCACCAGTGACGCTCAGGAGGTTGCCCAGCCCCAGCATTTT
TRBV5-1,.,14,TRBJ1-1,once,CASSLTGRNTEAFF,TGCGCCAGCAGCTTGACAGGGCGCAACACTGAAGCTTTCTTT
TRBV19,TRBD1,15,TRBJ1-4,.,CASSQGAFSNEKLFF,TGTGCCAGTAGCCAGGGGGCTTTTTCTAATGAAAAACTGTTTTTT